This TCR beta chain came from a study of CD8 T cells in ankylosing spondylitis. Whole-study results and caveats: In reactive arthritis synovial fluid and blood, some motif variants had been reported before. A motif of 8 or 9 highly homologous TCR beta variants was seen as apparently characteristic of ankylosing spondylitis blood. Significantly higher representation of disease-linked clones was reported for matched ankylosing spondylitis synovial fluid.

A note on this clonotype: Antigen: not known.

The V end was cut by 6 bases, the J end by 7 bases, with 25 bases between. This CDR3 region has 17 residues. In making TCR beta libraries, quantitative 5'-RACE with molecular barcodes was used. TCRdb processed the 5' RACE reads anew with MiXCR; each CDR3 protein has one entry. Of about 340,000 distinct CDR3 sequences listed, about 15% are singletons. The source of this sequence is a male donor with ankylosing spondylitis or in good health (not recorded which). Material for sequencing was blood, either unsorted or a sorted T cell fraction (not recorded which). The chain combines TRBV12-3 or TRBV12-4 with TRBJ2-1; D may be TRBD1 or TRBD2 (5 bases each). The CDR3 nucleotides read TGTGCCAGCAGGAGTGGGACCGACGTCAGCATTAGGAATGAGCAGTTCTTC. Its translation is CASRSGTDVSIRNEQFF.